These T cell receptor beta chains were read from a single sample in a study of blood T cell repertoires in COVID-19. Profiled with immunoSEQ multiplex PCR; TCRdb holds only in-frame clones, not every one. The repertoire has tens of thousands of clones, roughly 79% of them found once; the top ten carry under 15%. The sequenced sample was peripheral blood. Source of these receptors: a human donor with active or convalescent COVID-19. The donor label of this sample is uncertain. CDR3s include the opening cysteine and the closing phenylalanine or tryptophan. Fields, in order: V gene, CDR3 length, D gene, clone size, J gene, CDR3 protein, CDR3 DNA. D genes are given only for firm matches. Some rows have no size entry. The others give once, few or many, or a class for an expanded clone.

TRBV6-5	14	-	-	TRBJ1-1	CASRPHLEETEAFF	TGTGCCAGCAGGCCTCACTTAGAAGAGACTGAAGCTTTCTTT
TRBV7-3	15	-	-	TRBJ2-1	CASSPGLSSYNEQFF	TGTGCCAGCAGCCCAGGGCTCAGCTCCTACAATGAGCAGTTCTTC
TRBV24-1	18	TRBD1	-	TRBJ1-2	CATSVLGQGQGVTYGYTF	TGTGCCACCAGCGTACTCGGACAGGGGCAGGGCGTAACTTATGGCTACACCTTC
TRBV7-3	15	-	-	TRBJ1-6	CASSYAGTRNSPLHF	TGTGCCAGCAGCTACGCCGGGACAAGAAATTCACCCCTCCACTTT
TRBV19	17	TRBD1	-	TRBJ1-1	CASSIVTGTGAETEAFF	TGTGCCAGTAGTATAGTCACCGGGACAGGGGCAGAGACTGAAGCTTTCTTT
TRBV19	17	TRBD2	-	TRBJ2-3	CASSIPTSGSYTDTQYF	TGTGCCAGTAGTATCCCGACTAGCGGGAGCTACACAGATACGCAGTATTTT
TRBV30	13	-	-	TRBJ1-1	CAWSVQMNTEAFF	TGTGCCTGGAGTGTACAAATGAACACTGAAGCTTTCTTT
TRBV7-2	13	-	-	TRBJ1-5	CASSLGRDQPQHF	TGTGCCAGCAGCTTAGGCAGGGATCAGCCCCAGCATTTT
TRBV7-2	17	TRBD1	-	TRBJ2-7	CASSSKTGTGRTAEQYF	TGTGCCAGCAGCTCCAAAACCGGGACAGGGCGGACCGCCGAGCAGTACTTC
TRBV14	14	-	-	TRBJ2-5	CASSQWGGEKTQYF	TGTGCCAGCAGCCAGTGGGGCGGGGAAAAGACCCAGTACTTC
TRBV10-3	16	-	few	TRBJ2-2	CAISENPSENTGELFF	TGTGCCATCAGTGAGAATCCTAGCGAAAACACCGGGGAGCTGTTTTTT
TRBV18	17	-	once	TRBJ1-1	CASSPQTWQGGNTEAFF	TGTGCCAGCTCACCACAGACATGGCAGGGTGGGAACACTGAAGCTTTCTTT
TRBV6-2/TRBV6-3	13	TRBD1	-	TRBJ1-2	CASSFDRVYGYTF	TGTGCCAGCAGTTTTGACAGGGTCTATGGCTACACCTTC
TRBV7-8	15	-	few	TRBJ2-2	CASPGRESNTGELFF	TGTGCCAGCCCAGGACGGGAATCGAACACCGGGGAGCTGTTTTTT
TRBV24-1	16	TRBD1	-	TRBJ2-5	CATSDAGTGGQETQYF	TGTGCCACCAGTGATGCAGGGACAGGGGGCCAAGAGACCCAGTACTTC
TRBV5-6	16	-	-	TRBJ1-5	CASSLQGRLANQPQHF	TGTGCCAGCAGCCTACAGGGACGTCTGGCAAATCAGCCCCAGCATTTT